This T cell receptor (beta chain) derives from a study of blood T cell repertoires in COVID-19. Across the study: The United States, Italy and Spain provided the acute and convalescent COVID-19 samples. The cDNA or gDNA used as material had been derived from T cells, B-cell-depleted T cells, or PBMCs.

How the authors handled the data: Using reference gene primer amplification, nucleated cell counts were estimated. Sequenced by immunoSEQ multiplex PCR; TCRdb stores in-frame clones only, minus some. The D gene and trimming were derived from the DNA, and the V and J assignments and clone size from that table. The sample holds 150,000 or so clones, roughly 80% seen once. The sequencing sample was made of peripheral blood. The sequence came from a woman between 45 and 65 years old with active or convalescent COVID-19.

The CDR3 DNA follows: TGTGCCAGCAGTCCTAGCCGGCAGGCCAATCAGCCCCAGCATTTT. Its protein product is CASSPSRQANQPQHF. The J gene is TRBJ1-5, the V gene TRBV6-5; D gene ambiguous. V gave up 5 bases and J gave up 3 bases, with 14 bases separating them. CDR1 is MNHEY and CDR2 is SVGAGI in the germline V gene. CDR3 length equals 15 residues.